In its sample, the clone carrying this T cell receptor (beta chain) is medium-sized (0.01 to 0.1%). What it recognizes is unknown. Time point defined: technical triplicate 2. The sorted libraries drew on some 930,000 T cells that were CD4+ or CD8+. The germline V and J ends were trimmed by 7 bases and 3 bases, with 23 bases remaining between them. The CDR3 has 16 residues. Germline CDR1 and CDR2: SGHRS and YFSETQ. The data derive from a study of neurological immune-mediated disorders. Study-level points and caveats: Private repertoires in all groups were suggested by the finding that expanded clones across subjects shared no CDR3 amino acid sequences.

cDNA synthesis was performed by 5'RACE with 10-nucleotide random UMIs. TCRdb passed the 5' RACE reads through MiXCR, listing each CDR3 protein once. Among about 32,000 distinct CDR3 sequences, 13% were seen once, and the ten largest hold more than 4.5%. Sequencing used CD4+ T cells from blood. The sequence was collected from a female donor with HTLV-1-associated myelopathy (HAM/TSP). The chain carries TRBV5-1 and TRBJ2-7, with D hard to call. The CDR3 bases are TGCGCCAGCTCACCCTACGGCAGCCGGGTGAACTACGAGCAGTACTTC. Encoded protein: CASSPYGSRVNYEQYF.